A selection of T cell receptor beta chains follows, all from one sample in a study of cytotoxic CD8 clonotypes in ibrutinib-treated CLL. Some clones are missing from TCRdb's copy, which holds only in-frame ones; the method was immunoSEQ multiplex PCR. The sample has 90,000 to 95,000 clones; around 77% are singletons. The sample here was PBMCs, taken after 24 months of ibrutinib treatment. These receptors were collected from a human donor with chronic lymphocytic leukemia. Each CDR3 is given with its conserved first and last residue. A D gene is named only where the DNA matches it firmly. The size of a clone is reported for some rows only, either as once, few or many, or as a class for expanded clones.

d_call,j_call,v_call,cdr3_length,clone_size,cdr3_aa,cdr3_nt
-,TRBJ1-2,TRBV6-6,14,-,CASSYSGRGGGYTF,TGTGCCAGCAGTTACAGCGGGAGGGGAGGTGGCTACACCTTC
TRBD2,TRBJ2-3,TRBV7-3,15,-,CASSVQSGIGDTQYF,TGTGCCAGCAGCGTCCAAAGCGGGATCGGGGATACGCAGTATTTT
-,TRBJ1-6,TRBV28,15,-,CASSDAGSWHSPLHF,TGTGCCAGCAGCGACGCGGGGAGTTGGCATTCACCCCTCCACTTT
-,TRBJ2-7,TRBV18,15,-,CASSPETGAGYEQYF,TGTGCCAGCTCACCAGAAACAGGGGCGGGGTACGAGCAGTACTTC
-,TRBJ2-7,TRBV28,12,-,CASRLDGDEQYF,TGTGCCAGCAGACTGGACGGGGACGAGCAGTACTTC
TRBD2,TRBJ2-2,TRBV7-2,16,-,CASSQPRLAVTGELFF,TGTGCCAGCAGCCAACCCCGTCTAGCGGTCACCGGGGAGCTGTTTTTT
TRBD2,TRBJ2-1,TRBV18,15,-,CASSPGLAGVNEQFF,TGTGCCAGCTCACCCGGACTAGCGGGAGTCAATGAGCAGTTCTTC
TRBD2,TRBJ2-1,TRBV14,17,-,CASSQSRTRNRYNEQFF,TGTGCCAGCAGCCAATCCCGGACTAGGAATAGGTACAATGAGCAGTTCTTC
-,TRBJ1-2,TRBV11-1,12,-,CASSHGLGGYTF,TGTGCCAGCAGCCACGGTCTTGGGGGCTACACCTTC
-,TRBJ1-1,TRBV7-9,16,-,CASSLLEDTLNTEAFF,TGTGCCAGCAGCTTATTGGAGGACACCTTGAACACTGAAGCTTTCTTT
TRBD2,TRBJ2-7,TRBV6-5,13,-,CASKGLAVYEQYF,TGTGCCAGCAAAGGACTAGCGGTGTACGAGCAGTACTTC
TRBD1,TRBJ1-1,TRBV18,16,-,CASSSGQAVVNTEAFF,TGTGCCAGCTCATCCGGACAGGCGGTGGTGAACACTGAAGCTTTCTTT
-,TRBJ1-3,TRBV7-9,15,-,CASSLGTAGGNTIYF,TGTGCCAGCAGCTTAGGAACAGCGGGGGGAAACACCATATATTTT
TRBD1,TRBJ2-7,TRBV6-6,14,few,CASRDRGPSYEQYF,TGTGCCAGCCGGGACAGGGGGCCCTCCTACGAGCAGTACTTC
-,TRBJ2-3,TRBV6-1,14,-,CASSEAEDGGTSVF,TGTGCCAGCAGTGAAGCAGAGGATGGCGGGACTTCGGTCTTT
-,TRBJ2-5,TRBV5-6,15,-,CASSLRTPKGGTQYF,TGTGCCAGCAGCCTCCGGACCCCGAAAGGAGGGACCCAGTACTTC
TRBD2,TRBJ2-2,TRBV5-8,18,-,CASSWDSRSGKGTGELFF,TGTGCCAGCAGCTGGGATTCGCGTAGCGGGAAGGGAACCGGGGAGCTGTTTTTT
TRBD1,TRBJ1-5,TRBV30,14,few,CAWSKPTGGQPQHF,TGTGCCTGGAGTAAACCGACAGGGGGACAGCCCCAGCATTTT
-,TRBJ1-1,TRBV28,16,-,CASRKGGTSMNTEAFF,TGTGCCAGCAGAAAAGGGGGGACAAGCATGAACACTGAAGCTTTCTTT
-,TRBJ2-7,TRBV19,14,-,CASSSSGTSYEQYF,TGTGCCAGTAGTTCTTCTGGGACCTCCTACGAGCAGTACTTC
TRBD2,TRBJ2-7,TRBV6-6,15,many,CASIDGASGSYEQYF,TGTGCCAGCATCGACGGGGCTAGCGGGAGCTACGAGCAGTACTTC
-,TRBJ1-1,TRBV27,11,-,CASRTTAEAFF,TGTGCCAGCAGGACGACGGCTGAAGCTTTCTTT
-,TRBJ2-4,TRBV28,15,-,CASGPHAGPVNIQYF,TGTGCCAGCGGACCACATGCGGGACCCGTAAACATTCAGTACTTC
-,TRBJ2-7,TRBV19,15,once,CASSTSTGGVSEQYF,TGTGCCAGTAGTACCTCGACCGGGGGTGTGAGCGAGCAGTACTTC
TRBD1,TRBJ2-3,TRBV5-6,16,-,CASSSMTGGVTDTQYF,TGTGCCAGCAGCTCCATGACAGGGGGTGTAACAGATACGCAGTATTTT
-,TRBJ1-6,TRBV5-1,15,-,CASSLGLGGNSPLHF,TGCGCCAGCAGCTTGGGGTTAGGGGGTAATTCACCCCTCCACTTT
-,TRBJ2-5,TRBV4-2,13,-,CASSQSLQETQYF,TGTGCCAGCAGCCAGTCGCTCCAAGAGACCCAGTACTTC
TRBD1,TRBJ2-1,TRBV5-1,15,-,CASSLVGQGMNEQFF,TGCGCCAGCAGCTTGGTGGGACAGGGAATGAATGAGCAGTTCTTC
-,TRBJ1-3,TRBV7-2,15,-,CANSPAMDYDNTIYF,TGTGCTAATTCCCCAGCGATGGATTACGATAACACCATATATTTT
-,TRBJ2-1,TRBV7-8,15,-,CASSYLLSSYNEQFF,TGTGCCAGCAGCTACTTACTGAGCTCCTACAATGAGCAGTTCTTC
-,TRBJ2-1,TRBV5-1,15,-,CASSLGGLAYNEQFF,TGCGCCAGCAGCTTGGGGGGACTGGCCTACAATGAGCAGTTCTTC
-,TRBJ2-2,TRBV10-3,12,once,CAISKTAGELFF,TGTGCCATCAGTAAGACAGCCGGGGAGCTGTTTTTT
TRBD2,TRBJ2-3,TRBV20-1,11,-,CSAKAGGAQYF,TGCAGTGCTAAAGCGGGGGGGGCGCAGTATTTT
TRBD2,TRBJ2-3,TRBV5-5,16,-,CASSYGRALNTDTQYF,TGTGCCAGCAGCTACGGGAGGGCCCTAAACACAGATACGCAGTATTTT
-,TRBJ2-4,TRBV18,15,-,CASSPPEDGKNIQYF,TGTGCCAGCTCACCACCGGAGGACGGAAAAAACATTCAGTACTTC
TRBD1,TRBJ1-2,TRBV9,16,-,CASSARSGQASGGYTF,TGTGCCAGCAGCGCCCGATCGGGACAGGCCTCCGGAGGCTACACCTTC
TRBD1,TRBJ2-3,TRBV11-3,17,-,CASSLTTGTGRSDTQYF,TGTGCCAGCAGCTTAACAACCGGGACAGGGAGGTCAGATACGCAGTATTTT
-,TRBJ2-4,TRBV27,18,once,CASSFGRAYGGAKNIQYF,TGTGCCAGCAGTTTTGGCAGGGCTTACGGAGGGGCCAAAAACATTCAGTACTTC
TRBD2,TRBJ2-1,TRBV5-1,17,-,CASSLTRTSSPYNEQFF,TGCGCCAGCAGCTTAACCCGGACTAGTTCGCCCTACAATGAGCAGTTCTTC
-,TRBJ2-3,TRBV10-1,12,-,CASSERTDTQYF,TGCGCCAGCAGTGAGCGCACAGATACGCAGTATTTT
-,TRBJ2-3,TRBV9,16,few,CASSVALVGGTDTQYF,TGTGCCAGCAGCGTAGCGTTAGTCGGGGGCACAGATACGCAGTATTTT
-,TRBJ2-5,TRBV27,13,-,CASSLSGWETQYF,TGTGCCAGCAGTTTATCCGGGTGGGAGACCCAGTACTTC
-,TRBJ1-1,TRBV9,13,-,CASSADEDTEAFF,TGTGCCAGCAGCGCGGACGAGGACACTGAAGCTTTCTTT
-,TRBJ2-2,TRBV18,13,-,CASSPAPRGELFF,TGTGCCAGCTCACCTGCCCCCCGCGGGGAGCTGTTTTTT
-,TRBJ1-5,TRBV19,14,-,CASRLTGANQPQHF,TGTGCCAGTAGACTGACAGGAGCTAATCAGCCCCAGCATTTT
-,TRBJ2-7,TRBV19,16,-,CASSQLPGREGWEQYF,TGTGCCAGTAGCCAATTACCGGGACGAGAGGGATGGGAGCAGTACTTC
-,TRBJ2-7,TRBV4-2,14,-,CASSQEARLNEQYF,TGTGCCAGCAGCCAAGAGGCCAGGCTCAACGAGCAGTACTTC